The 20 T cell receptor beta chains in this list originate from one sample, sequenced in a study of identical twins. TCRdb re-called the 5' RACE reads through MiXCR, storing one row per CDR3 protein. Of fewer than 250,000 distinct CDR3 sequences in the sample, approximately 8% were seen once. The sample was also reused in another study, on yellow fever vaccine responses in identical twins.

The material sequenced was CD8+ T cells sorted from blood. These receptors were obtained from a woman younger than 30 in good health.

The chain recombines TRBV12-3 or TRBV12-4 with TRBJ1-2, with D hard to call. V was pared by 1 base and J by 3 bases, with 6 bases between. The CDR3 runs to 13 residues. The CDR3 spells CASSLGLYYGYTF. Here the CDR3 DNA reads TGTGCCAGCAGTTTAGGACTGTACTATGGCTACACCTTC.

The sample holds a few counts of this clonotype. The rearrangement uses TRBV5-5 and TRBJ2-1, with D perhaps TRBD2 (6 bases). Germline CDR1 SGHKS, CDR2 YYEKEE (reference sequence). The CDR3 is 16 amino acids. Trimming took off 4 bases at V and 7 bases at J, with 21 bases between the two ends. The CDR3 DNA sequence: TGTGCCAGCAGCGGCGCGGGATCCCCGTCGGGGAATGAGCAGTTCTTC. Residues: CASSGAGSPSGNEQFF.

This clonotype was found a few times. The genes are TRBV20-1 and TRBJ1-1; D unclear. The CDR3 totals 11 residues. Per germline, CDR1 DFQATT and CDR2 SNEGSKA (reference sequence). V was clipped by 6 bases and J by 1 base, with 6 bases between them. CDR3 DNA: TGCAGTGCAAAGGAGAACACTGAAGCTTTCTTT. Translated: CSAKENTEAFF.

The chain couples TRBV3-1 to TRBJ1-1; 7 bases are shared with TRBD1. The germline V gene has CDR1 LGHDT and CDR2 YNNKEL (reference sequence). Unmatched junction bases numbered 19, after V lost 11 bases and J lost 1 base. The CDR3 spans 17 residues. CDR3 nucleotides: TGTGCCTTCTGCGATTACCGCACAGGGGTAACGAACACTGAAGCTTTCTTT. It encodes CAFCDYRTGVTNTEAFF.

V is TRBV6-2 or TRBV6-3 and J is TRBJ2-7; D gene ambiguous. Trimming removed 2 bases from V and 3 bases from J, with 8 bases in between. The germline V gene has CDR1 MNHEY and CDR2 SVGEGT. This CDR3 has 13 residues. DNA for the CDR3: TGTGCCAGCAGTTACGTCTCGGGCTACGAGCAGTACGTC. Translating gives CASSYVSGYEQYV.

This chain uses TRBV12-2 with TRBJ1-2. TRBV12-2 constitutes a pseudogene. CDR3 length: 12 amino acids. The CDR3 nucleotides are TGTGCAAGTCGCTTAGGAAACTATGGCTACACCTTC. It encodes CASRLGNYGYTF.

V usage is TRBV4-1 and J usage is TRBJ2-1; D uncertain. Trimming took off 0 bases at V and 7 bases at J, with 13 bases between the two ends. This CDR3 contains 15 residues. Germline values: CDR1 MGHRA, CDR2 YSYEKL. CDR3 sequence (DNA): TGCGCCAGCAGCCAAGATCCAGCTATCCCTAATGAGCAGTTCTTC. This codes for CASSQDPAIPNEQFF.

Many counts were recorded for this clonotype. The chain recombines TRBV27 with TRBJ2-7, with TRBD2 as a possible D gene (5 bases). Germline V gives CDR1 MNHEY, CDR2 SMNVEV (reference sequence). There are 14 residues in the CDR3. V was pared by 5 bases and J by 5 bases, with 16 bases between. The CDR3 spells CASSPILGQDEQYF. The CDR3 DNA is TGTGCCAGCAGTCCTATACTAGGGCAGGACGAGCAGTACTTC.

V gene TRBV7-9 combines with J gene TRBJ2-7; tentatively, D is TRBD1 (6 bases). Trimming stripped 6 bases from V and 2 bases from J, with 14 bases between. Germline CDR1 reads SEHNR; CDR2 reads FQNEAQ (reference sequence). The length of the CDR3 is 14 residues. The CDR3 sequence is CASSGGTSAYEQYF. As DNA, the CDR3 is TGTGCCAGCAGTGGTGGGACATCGGCCTACGAGCAGTACTTC.

This clonotype was detected many times. The CDR3 DNA follows: TGTGCCAGTAGTATGACAGAGCGGAGGATCTTCTATGGCTACACCTTC. Protein sequence: CASSMTERRIFYGYTF. The rearrangement uses TRBV19 and TRBJ1-2; tentative D call: TRBD1 (5 bases). Per the germline V gene, CDR1 is LNHDA and CDR2 is SQIVND (reference sequence). This CDR3 has 16 amino acids. Between the trimmed V and J ends, which lost 3 bases and 4 bases, there was a span of 18 bases.

This clonotype was observed a few times. CDR3 sequence (DNA): TGTGCCAGCAGCCCACGGGGGGTGAAAGAGCAGTACGTC. Protein: CASSPRGVKEQYV. This chain links TRBV16 with TRBJ2-7, with 7 bases matching TRBD2. The CDR3 spans 13 residues. Germline assignment: CDR1 KGHSY and CDR2 FQNENV. The trim removed 4 bases at V and 7 bases at J, leaving 7 bases unmatched.

A few counts support this clonotype. The chain joins TRBV7-8 to TRBJ2-5; the D gene is possibly TRBD2 (6 bases). V was trimmed by 5 bases and J by 4 bases, leaving 14 bases between them. The CDR3 is 14 residues long. CDR1 SGHVS and CDR2 FQNEAQ come from the germline V gene. The CDR3 coding sequence is TGTGCCAGCAGCACCGCCGGGGGTCGAGAGACCCAGTACTTC. Protein product: CASSTAGGRETQYF.

There are many counts of this clonotype. The CDR3: CASSSNRGNEQFF. CDR3 sequence (DNA): TGTGCCAGCAGCTCGAACAGGGGCAATGAGCAGTTCTTC. The chain uses TRBV7-6 and TRBJ2-1, with TRBD1 matching over 7 bases. The CDR3 totals 13 residues. Trimming took 4 bases from V and 6 from J; bases not matched to a gene: 3. Per germline, CDR1 SGHVS and CDR2 FNYEAQ.

Many counts were recorded for this clonotype. The CDR3 DNA reads as TGTGCCACCAGTGACGCTGACAGGGGAAGTGAAGATACGCAGTATTTT. Translation: CATSDADRGSEDTQYF. V and J are TRBV24-1 and TRBJ2-3; 8 positions match TRBD1. Per germline, CDR1 KGHDR and CDR2 SFDVKD. The V segment lost 4 bases and the J segment 5 bases; nucleotides outside the gene matches: 10. The CDR3 is 16 residues long.

This rearrangement joins TRBV5-1 to TRBJ1-1; a possible D gene is TRBD1 (5 bases). V lost 4 bases and J lost 1, with 14 bases in between. CDR1 is SGHRS, CDR2 YFSETQ, per germline. This CDR3 comprises 15 residues. The CDR3 loop reads CASSQKPGPNTEAFF. For the CDR3, the DNA is TGCGCCAGCAGCCAAAAGCCGGGACCGAACACTGAAGCTTTCTTT.

The table lists this clonotype with a few counts. The rearrangement joins TRBV7-8 to TRBJ1-1, with D unresolved. The germline V gene encodes CDR1 SGHVS and CDR2 FQNEAQ. V was cut by 2 bases and J by 4 bases, with 14 bases left in between. The CDR3 totals 15 residues. CDR3 DNA sequence: TGTGCCAGCAGCTTAAGGCCTCGACATTTCACTGAAGCTTTCTTT. It yields the protein CASSLRPRHFTEAFF.

This clonotype turned up a few times. The J gene is TRBJ2-7, the V gene TRBV9, with D perhaps being TRBD1 or TRBD2 (5 bases each). Germline V gene sequence: CDR1 SGDLS, CDR2 YYNGEE. The CDR3 is made up of 15 amino acids. The ends were cut back, 3 bases at V and 3 bases at J, with 16 bases in the middle. CDR3 protein: CASSALGEQVYEQYF. Written as DNA, the CDR3 is TGTGCCAGCAGCGCCTTGGGGGAACAGGTCTACGAGCAGTACTTC.

This clonotype turned up a few times. The chain employs TRBV6-1 and TRBJ2-5; 10 nucleotides agree with TRBD2. This CDR3 region has 16 residues. From germline, CDR1 is MNHNS and CDR2 SASEGT. V lost 5 bases and J lost 2; bases outside the gene matches: 8. In DNA, the CDR3 is TGTGCCAGCAGTACAATGGGACTAGCGATACAAGAGACCCAGTACTTC. This sequence encodes CASSTMGLAIQETQYF.

In its sample, this clonotype was seen many times. J is TRBJ2-3 and V is TRBV3-1, with 9 bases lining up with TRBD2. The V segment lost 3 bases and the J segment 1 base; nucleotides outside the gene matches: 14. The germline gives CDR1 LGHDT, CDR2 YNNKEL (reference sequence). This CDR3 has 19 amino acids. Here the CDR3 DNA reads TGTGCCAGCAGCCATCCCTCGGGTGCGGGGGGGCCGGGCACAGATACGCAGTATTTT. Protein sequence: CASSHPSGAGGPGTDTQYF.

This clonotype has a count of ten or more. An end of the junction differs from the germline gene, which may be a read error. The gene calls are TRBV10-3 and TRBJ2-7; 10 bases match TRBD2. The CDR3 is 14 amino acids. Germline V gene data show CDR1 as ENHRY and CDR2 as SYGVKD. This CDR3 reads CAISQREGSHEQYF. The CDR3 coding sequence is TGTGCCATCAGCCAGCGGGAGGGCTCCCACGAGCAGTACTTC.